One sample yielded the 10 T cell receptor beta chains listed below, sequenced in a study of blood T cell repertoires in COVID-19. Assay used: immunoSEQ multiplex PCR; TCRdb lists only in-frame clones, some missing. The sample records more than 95,000 clones, 87% being singletons. Material: peripheral blood. The receptor set was obtained from a man between 45 and 60 years old in a cohort sampled during active COVID-19.

The V gene is TRBV5-5, the J gene TRBJ1-1; tentatively, D is TRBD1 (6 bases). Germline V CDR1 and CDR2: SGHKS, YYEKEE (reference sequence). V lost 1 base to trimming and J lost 3 bases, with 16 bases between them. CDR3 length equals 16 residues. The CDR3, as DNA: TGTGCCAGCAGCTTGAGGCGGGGGCTGGGGGACACTGAAGCTTTCTTT. Its protein is CASSLRRGLGDTEAFF.

The rearrangement joins TRBV5-1 to TRBJ2-1; tentative D call: TRBD2 (5 bases). CDR3 length equals 15 residues. Between the trimmed V and J ends, which lost 4 bases and 2 bases, there was a span of 13 bases. Per the germline V gene, CDR1 is SGHRS and CDR2 is YFSETQ. Here the CDR3 reads CASSPGGQTYNEQFF. CDR3 bases: TGCGCCAGCAGCCCCGGAGGCCAAACCTACAATGAGCAGTTCTTC.

Regarding this clone: The sample carries other DNA sequences with the same CDR3. The V call is TRBV5-1, the J call TRBJ1-2; 7 nucleotides match TRBD1. The germline CDR1 and CDR2 sequences are SGHRS and YFSETQ. The J segment lost 0 bases and the V segment lost 3 bases, leaving 2 bases of the junction unmatched. This CDR3 region has 14 residues. CDR3 in amino acids: CASSSGQTNYGYTF. CDR3 DNA sequence: TGCGCCAGCAGCTCGGGACAGACTAACTATGGCTACACCTTC.

The genes are TRBV5-1 and TRBJ2-3; D perhaps matches TRBD1 (7 bases). The CDR3 sequence is 16 residues long. Per the germline V gene, CDR1 is SGHRS and CDR2 is YFSETQ. Trimming pared 0 bases from V and 3 bases from J, leaving 14 bases between. The CDR3 nucleotides read TGCGCCAGCAGCTTGGGATTGACAGGGACTACAGATACGCAGTATTTT. Protein sequence: CASSLGLTGTTDTQYF. The variable domain in full, with the rest retrieved from reference TRBV5-1 and TRBJ2-3, is KAGVTQTPRYLIKTRGQQVTLSCSPISGHRSVSWYQQTPGQGLQFLFEYFSETQRNKGNFPGRFSGRQFSNSRSEMNVSTLELGDSALYLCASSLGLTGTTDTQYFGPGTRLTVL.

The chain is built from TRBV4-1 and TRBJ2-5; TRBD2 aligns across 16 bases. Germline trimming cut 3 bases from V and 4 bases from J; bases unmatched to any gene: 11. The CDR3 length is 19 residues. The germline gives CDR1 MGHRA, CDR2 YSYEKL. The CDR3 coding sequence is TGCGCCAGCAGCCAGCCGCCCGGGACTAGCGGGGGGGCCGGAGAGACCCAGTACTTC. Amino acids: CASSQPPGTSGGAGETQYF.

In this sample, this clone turned up a few times. The chain is built from TRBV13 and TRBJ1-1, with 8 nucleotides matching TRBD1. Trimming at V came to 4 bases and at J to 0 bases, leaving 4 bases not matched to a gene. Germline CDR1 PRHDT, CDR2 FYEKMQ (reference sequence). The CDR3 length is 15 residues. Here the CDR3 DNA reads TGTGCCAGCAGCTCGACAGGGGACCTGAACACTGAAGCTTTCTTT. Residues: CASSSTGDLNTEAFF. The complete variable domain, with remaining parts taken from reference TRBV13 and TRBJ1-1, reads AAGVIQSPRHLIKEKRETATLKCYPIPRHDTVYWYQQGPGQDPQFLISFYEKMQSDKGSIPDRFSAQQFSDYHSELNMSSLELGDSALYFCASSSTGDLNTEAFFGQGTRLTVV.

This clone appeared once. The rearrangement uses TRBV5-1 and TRBJ2-2, with 9 bases lining up with TRBD2. This CDR3 has 16 residues. V shed 4 bases, J shed 0 bases, and the junction held 4 bases outside the gene matches. Germline CDR1 and CDR2: SGHRS and YFSETQ. CDR3 coding DNA: TGCGCCAGCAGCCTTAGCGGGGGCGCGAACACCGGGGAGCTGTTTTTT. It yields the protein CASSLSGGANTGELFF.

This chain connects TRBV4-1 to TRBJ1-2; perhaps TRBD1 as D (5 bases). The CDR3 spans 14 residues. CDR1 is MGHRA and CDR2 is YSYEKL in the germline V gene. V was trimmed by 0 bases and J by 4 bases, leaving 9 bases between them. This CDR3 is CASSQDGGLYGYTF. DNA for the CDR3: TGCGCCAGCAGCCAAGATGGGGGACTCTATGGCTACACCTTC.

This chain uses TRBV2 with TRBJ2-5, with TRBD2 as a possible D gene (5 bases). Germline CDR1 SNHLY, CDR2 FYNNEI. Trimming took off 4 bases at V and 2 bases at J, with 11 bases between the two ends. The CDR3 runs 14 residues. The CDR3 spells CASSGYGIQETQYF. CDR3 nucleotide sequence: TGTGCCAGCAGTGGGTACGGGATACAAGAGACCCAGTACTTC. The full variable domain, completed using reference TRBV2 and TRBJ2-5, is EPEVTQTPSHQVTQMGQEVILRCVPISNHLYFYWYRQILGQKVEFLVSFYNNEISEKSEIFDDQFSVERPDGSNFTLKIRSTKLEDSAMYFCASSGYGIQETQYFGPGTRLLVL.

CDR3 nucleotides: TGTGCCAGCGCTACGGGACAGGGCTATGGCTACACCTTC. Amino acids: CASATGQGYGYTF. This chain joins TRBV6-4 and TRBJ1-2; 9 positions agree with TRBD1. Germline-derived CDR1 and CDR2 are MRHNA and SNTAGT. J was trimmed by 4 bases and V by 8 bases; bases with no gene match: 5. This CDR3 contains 13 residues.